This T cell receptor (beta chain) was sequenced for a study of blood T cell repertoires in COVID-19. Study-level background: Researchers got acute and convalescent COVID-19 samples from the United States, Italy and Spain. Nucleic acid was either cDNA or gDNA, and it came from T cells, B-cell-depleted T cells, or PBMCs.

As processed by the authors: Estimation of nucleated cell counts was performed using reference gene primer amplification. Profiled with immunoSEQ multiplex PCR; TCRdb holds only in-frame clones, not every one. Clone size and the V and J calls come from that table; the DNA yielded D and trimming. There are approximately 30,000 clones in the sample; about 78% occur only once, and around 7% lies in the top ten. This clonotype was sampled from a woman aged 55 to 70 with acute or convalescent COVID-19. The source material was peripheral blood.

The CDR3 DNA follows: TGTGCCACCAGCACCGGACAGAACAATCAGCCCCAGCATTTT. Its protein is CATSTGQNNQPQHF. The chain couples TRBV15 to TRBJ1-5; tentatively, D is TRBD1 (6 bases). The V end was cut by 4 bases, the J end by 3 bases, with 10 bases between. The CDR3 sequence is 14 residues long. Germline-derived CDR1 and CDR2 are LNHNV and YYDKDF (reference sequence).